A selection of T cell receptor beta chains follows, all from one sample in a study of cytomegalovirus exposure and HLA in healthy donors. Sequencing used immunoSEQ multiplex PCR; TCRdb keeps in-frame clones, though not all of them. The sample carries some 100,000 clones, approximately 76% recorded once. Sequencing input: PBMCs. These receptors were taken from a man in his forties in good health and CMV-seronegative. The CDR3 runs from the conserved cysteine through the conserved F or W. The D gene is left open where the match is weak. Expanded clones get a size class; other rows say once, few or many, or leave the size out.

TRBV19,few,TRBD2,TRBJ2-1,CASSSQPSGGLYNEQFF,TGTGCCAGTAGTAGCCAACCTAGCGGGGGTTTGTACAATGAGCAGTTCTTC
TRBV6-5,.,.,TRBJ2-3,CASSYGGGITDTQYF,TGTGCCAGCAGTTACGGTGGGGGGATCACAGATACGCAGTATTTT
TRBV6-1,.,TRBD1,TRBJ1-2,CASNYDRGEGMYTF,TGTGCCAGCAATTACGACAGGGGGGAAGGAATGTACACCTTC
TRBV6-5,.,.,TRBJ2-3,CASSIGGTQYF,TGTGCCAGCAGTATCGGGGGAACGCAGTATTTT
TRBV16,few,TRBD1,TRBJ1-2,CASSPGTGPYTNYGYTF,TGTGCCAGCAGCCCCGGGACAGGGCCGTATACTAACTATGGCTACACCTTC
TRBV6-5,few,.,TRBJ1-2,CASRPRIGSGYGYTF,TGTGCCAGCAGACCCCGAATAGGAAGCGGCTATGGCTACACCTTC
TRBV5-1,.,.,TRBJ2-1,CASSFQNEQFF,TGCGCCAGCAGCTTCCAGAATGAGCAGTTCTTC
TRBV6-5,.,TRBD1,TRBJ2-5,CASSYVGRGETQYF,TGTGCCAGCAGTTATGTGGGCAGGGGGGAGACCCAGTACTTC
TRBV7-3,.,TRBD1,TRBJ1-1,CASSFTGESTEAFF,TGTGCCAGCAGCTTTACAGGGGAAAGCACTGAAGCTTTCTTT
TRBV10-3,.,TRBD1,TRBJ1-2,CASSYGQGAGSFYGYTF,TGTGCCAGCAGTTACGGACAGGGGGCTGGAAGCTTCTATGGCTACACCTTC
TRBV2,.,.,TRBJ2-7,CASSDLRGAYEQYF,TGTGCCAGCAGTGATTTACGGGGAGCCTACGAGCAGTACTTC
TRBV5-4,.,TRBD2,TRBJ2-3,CASSPRLAGGSTDTQYF,TGTGCCAGCAGCCCTCGACTAGCGGGGGGTAGCACAGATACGCAGTATTTT
TRBV12-5,once,.,TRBJ2-3,CASGLEQGPLLTDTQYF,TGTGCTAGTGGTTTGGAGCAGGGTCCCCTCCTCACAGATACGCAGTATTTT
TRBV7-2,.,.,TRBJ1-1,CASSLRQLTEAFF,TGTGCCAGCAGCTTACGACAGCTCACTGAAGCTTTCTTT
TRBV5-1,few,.,TRBJ1-1,CASSLVRGGGTEAFF,TGCGCCAGCAGCTTGGTCAGGGGTGGTGGCACTGAAGCTTTCTTT
TRBV13,.,TRBD2,TRBJ2-1,CASSLRGDSYNEQFF,TGTGCCAGCAGCCTACGGGGGGACTCCTACAATGAGCAGTTCTTC
TRBV7-9,few,.,TRBJ1-2,CSSGVQGEDYGYTF,TGTTCCAGCGGCGTACAGGGAGAAGACTATGGCTACACCTTC
TRBV27,once,.,TRBJ1-2,CASSLSGMPANYGYTF,TGTGCCAGCAGTCTTTCAGGGATGCCCGCTAACTATGGCTACACCTTC
TRBV28,.,TRBD1,TRBJ1-6,CASSTRTGGPGSPLHF,TGTGCCAGCAGTACCCGGACAGGGGGCCCCGGTTCACCCCTCCACTTT
TRBV5-1,.,.,TRBJ2-3,CASSLASGYTDTQYF,TGCGCCAGCAGCTTGGCCAGCGGGTACACAGATACGCAGTATTTT
TRBV14,.,.,TRBJ2-3,CASSQLLAGPDTQYF,TGTGCCAGCAGCCAACTTCTGGCGGGGCCGGATACGCAGTATTTT
TRBV27,few,TRBD1,TRBJ1-1,CASRGQGRNTEAFF,TGTGCCAGCAGGGGACAGGGGAGGAACACTGAAGCTTTCTTT
TRBV9,.,.,TRBJ1-1,CASSVGNSVNTEAFF,TGTGCCAGCAGCGTAGGAAACAGTGTGAACACTGAAGCTTTCTTT
TRBV7-9,.,TRBD1,TRBJ1-2,CASRGDRGDYGYTF,TGTGCCAGCAGAGGGGACAGGGGCGACTATGGCTACACCTTC
TRBV18,few,.,TRBJ1-1,CASSPRGGTEAFF,TGTGCCAGCTCACCACGAGGGGGCACTGAAGCTTTCTTT
TRBV28,.,.,TRBJ2-1,CASSLGPNEQFF,TGTGCCAGCAGTTTAGGGCCCAATGAGCAGTTCTTC
TRBV9,once,TRBD1,TRBJ1-2,CASSPRGSYGYTF,TGTGCCAGCAGCCCCAGGGGGTCGTATGGCTACACCTTC
TRBV6-5,.,.,TRBJ2-7,CASSYSDGNGQYF,TGTGCCAGCAGTTACAGCGACGGGAACGGGCAGTACTTC
TRBV6-5,few,.,TRBJ1-5,CASSLDFNQPQHF,TGTGCCAGCAGTCTGGACTTCAATCAGCCCCAGCATTTT